What follows are 16 T cell receptor beta chains derived from one specimen sequenced in a study of T cell changes during pregnancy in multiple sclerosis (dated by TCRdb to between 2018 and 2021). Receptor amplification or capture employed the immunoSEQ multiplex PCR assay. TCRdb carries this immuneACCESS record with in-frame sequences only. Its versions omit some clonotypes, under half of them owing to an unresolved V gene in the studies checked, with the rest unexplained. The sample yields around 68,000 clones; 75% to 95% were counted once. Jointly, the top ten make up 0.43% of the sample. The starting material was CD4+ T cells from peripheral blood mononuclear cells, obtained before pregnancy. Every receptor here comes from a female donor with multiple sclerosis, enrolled in a pregnancy study.

The rearrangement uses TRBV7-3 and TRBJ2-1, with 15 positions matching TRBD2. The germline CDR1 and CDR2 sequences are SGHTA and FQGTGA. V shed 5 bases and J 5 bases; nucleotides not matched to a gene: 7. This CDR3 spans 17 amino acids. CDR3 nucleotide sequence: TGTGCCAGCAGCCCAGGACTAGCGGGAGGGCCCAACAATGAGCAGTTCTTC. This encodes CASSPGLAGGPNNEQFF.

This rearrangement joins TRBV28 to TRBJ2-5, with D perhaps TRBD2 (6 bases). The CDR3 is made up of 18 amino acids. V was trimmed by 1 base and J by 1 base, leaving 19 bases between them. Germline CDR1 is MDHEN and CDR2 is SYDVKM. Written as DNA, the CDR3 is TGTGCCAGCAGTTTATCGTCATCCGGGGAGGAGGCCCAAGAGACCCAGTACTTC. It codes for CASSLSSSGEEAQETQYF.

The V gene is TRBV6-5, the J gene TRBJ2-2; D not certain. CDR1 and CDR2 from the germline V gene are MNHEY and SVGAGI. V was clipped by 0 bases and J by 1 base, with 6 bases between them. The CDR3 extends over 15 amino acids. This CDR3 reads CASSYSRQNTGELFF. The CDR3 region has the DNA TGTGCCAGCAGTTACTCGAGGCAGAACACCGGGGAGCTGTTTTTT.

This chain connects TRBV18 to TRBJ2-1, with 10 bases lining up with TRBD2. This CDR3 is built from 14 residues. Per germline, CDR1 KGHSH and CDR2 LQKENI. The V and J ends lost 6 bases and 6 bases, in that order; junction bases with no gene match: 5. The CDR3 sequence is CASSQRGGLNEQFF. Written as DNA, the CDR3 is TGTGCCAGCTCCCAGCGGGGGGGCCTCAATGAGCAGTTCTTC.

In this sample, this clone turned up a few times. V usage is TRBV5-1 and J usage is TRBJ1-2; D unresolved. From germline, CDR1 is SGHRS and CDR2 YFSETQ. Between the trimmed V and J ends, which lost 2 bases and 2 bases, there was a span of 4 bases. The CDR3 has 12 residues. CDR3 nucleotide sequence: TGCGCCAGCAGCTTACAAAACTATGGCTACACCTTC. Protein sequence: CASSLQNYGYTF.

V is TRBV6-6 and J is TRBJ2-1, with TRBD2 matching 11 bases. J gave up 8 bases and V 5 bases, and 11 bases lay outside the gene matches. The V gene's germline CDR1 is MNHNY and CDR2 SVGAGI (reference sequence). The CDR3 length is 16 residues. CDR3 sequence (DNA): TGTGCCAGCAGTACGCCGGGACTAGCGGCCCCATATGAGCAGTTCTTC. This translates into CASSTPGLAAPYEQFF.

V usage is TRBV14 and J usage is TRBJ2-1; TRBD2 aligns across 11 bases. The CDR3 runs 17 residues. Germline loops: CDR1 SGHDN, CDR2 FVKESK. The trim removed 0 bases at V and 4 bases at J, leaving 5 bases unmatched. The CDR3 DNA reads as TGTGCCAGCAGCCAAGAATTGGGACTAGCGGAATACAATGAGCAGTTCTTC. Protein sequence: CASSQELGLAEYNEQFF.

CDR3 sequence reads: CAITPRTDYGYTF. CDR3 DNA sequence: TGTGCCATTACCCCGAGGACAGACTATGGCTACACCTTC. The chain is built from TRBV10-3 and TRBJ1-2, with D possibly being TRBD1 (6 bases). CDR1 is ENHRY, CDR2 SYGVKD, per germline. The CDR3 is 13 residues long. V lost 9 bases to trimming and J lost 3 bases, with 14 bases between them.

This clone was observed a handful of times. The chain combines TRBV5-4 with TRBJ1-2, with 7 bases aligning to TRBD1. This CDR3 contains 15 residues. Looked up from germline, CDR1 is SGHNT and CDR2 is YYREEE (reference sequence). V dropped 1 base and J dropped 4; count of bases not matched to a gene: 7. The CDR3 DNA is TGTGCCAGCAGCTTGAGCCCCGGACAGGTCTATGGCTACACCTTC. Translated: CASSLSPGQVYGYTF.

This clone occurred once. This chain links TRBV5-1 with TRBJ1-1; 10 bases are shared with TRBD1. V lost 3 bases and J lost 5; bases outside the gene matches: 7. Germline V lookup: CDR1 SGHRS, CDR2 YFSETQ. The length of the CDR3 is 15 residues. The CDR3: CASSSGQGQATEAFF. CDR3 bases: TGCGCCAGCAGCTCGGGACAGGGGCAGGCAACTGAAGCTTTCTTT.

The rearrangement uses TRBV4-2 and TRBJ2-3; TRBD2 matches at 10 bases. The V and J ends lost 5 bases and 6 bases, in that order; junction bases with no gene match: 5. Germline V gives CDR1 LGHNA, CDR2 YNFKEQ. This CDR3 contains 14 residues. Here the CDR3 reads CASSDLAGADTQYF. The DNA for the CDR3 is TGTGCCAGCAGCGATCTAGCGGGAGCCGATACGCAGTATTTT.

This chain uses TRBV19 with TRBJ1-6, with 10 bases that match TRBD1. Germline CDR1 LNHDA, CDR2 SQIVND (reference sequence). The CDR3 consists of 15 residues. With V trimmed by 6 bases and J by 5 bases, 4 bases remained unmatched. DNA of the CDR3: TGTGCCAGTAGCCCGGACAGGGGGAATAATTCACCCCTCCACTTT. This encodes CASSPDRGNNSPLHF.

The rearrangement links TRBV30 to TRBJ1-2; D remains unclear. Trimming cost V 0 bases and J 0 bases, with 8 bases left between them. There are 14 residues in the CDR3. Germline-derived CDR1 and CDR2 are GTSNPN and SVGIG (reference sequence). CDR3 in amino acids: CAWSVRSPNYGYTF. The CDR3 bases are TGTGCCTGGAGTGTACGGTCTCCTAACTATGGCTACACCTTC.

This chain uses TRBV2 with TRBJ1-6, with D perhaps matching TRBD1 (6 bases). Between the trimmed V and J ends, which lost 6 bases and 7 bases, there was a span of 13 bases. Germline V CDR1 and CDR2: SNHLY, FYNNEI. This CDR3 is 14 amino acids long. CDR3 nucleotide sequence: TGTGCCAGCAGACCCGACAGGATCAATTCACCCCTCCACTTT. This encodes CASRPDRINSPLHF.

The V and J genes are TRBV5-1 and TRBJ1-6; TRBD1 is a possible D gene (5 bases). The CDR3 runs to 16 residues. Germline CDR1 is SGHRS and CDR2 is YFSETQ. V dropped 6 bases and J dropped 3 bases, with 16 bases sitting between them. CDR3: CASTMKQVSYNSPLHF. In nucleotides, the CDR3 is TGCGCCAGCACCATGAAACAGGTTAGCTATAATTCACCCCTCCACTTT.

This clone has just a few counts. The chain combines TRBV6-5 with TRBJ1-2; D might be TRBD1 (5 bases). Trimming shortened V by 7 bases and J by 5 bases, and 14 bases separated the two germline ends. Germline lookup yields CDR1 MNHEY and CDR2 SVGAGI. CDR3 size: 13 residues. Written as DNA, the CDR3 is TGTGCCAGCAAACGACGGTCAGGGTATGGCTACACCTTC. It is translated as CASKRRSGYGYTF.